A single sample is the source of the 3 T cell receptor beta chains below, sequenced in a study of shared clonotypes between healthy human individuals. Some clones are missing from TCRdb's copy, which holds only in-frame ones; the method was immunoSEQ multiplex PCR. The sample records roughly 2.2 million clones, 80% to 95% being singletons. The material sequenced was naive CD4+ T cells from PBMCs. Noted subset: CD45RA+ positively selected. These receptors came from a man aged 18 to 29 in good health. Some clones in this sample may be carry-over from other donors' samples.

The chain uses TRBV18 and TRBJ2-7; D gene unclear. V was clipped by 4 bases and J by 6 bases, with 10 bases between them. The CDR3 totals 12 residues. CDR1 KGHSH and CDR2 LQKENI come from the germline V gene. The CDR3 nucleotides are TGTGCCAGCTCACTGGCTTTGGGCGAGCAGTACTTC. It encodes CASSLALGEQYF.

CDR3 loop: CASSPGTSGVNTGELFF. The CDR3 coding sequence is TGTGCCAGCAGCCCTGGGACTAGCGGGGTTAACACCGGGGAGCTGTTTTTT. J is TRBJ2-2 and V is TRBV11-3; 13 bases line up with TRBD2. Trimming removed 5 bases from V and 2 bases from J; junction bases left unmatched: 5. This CDR3 comprises 17 residues. From germline, CDR1 is SGHNT and CDR2 YENEEA.

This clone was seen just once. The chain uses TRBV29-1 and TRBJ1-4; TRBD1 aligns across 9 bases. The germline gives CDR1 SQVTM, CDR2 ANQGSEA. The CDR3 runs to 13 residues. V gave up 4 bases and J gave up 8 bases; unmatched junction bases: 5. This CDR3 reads CSVAGTGIEKLFF. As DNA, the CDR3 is TGCAGCGTTGCGGGGACAGGGATCGAAAAACTGTTTTTT.